This TCR beta chain was sequenced for a study of T-cell reconstitution after alpha-beta-depleted transplantation in children. The table lists this clonotype with a few counts. Library preparation (for TCRbeta) was performed with unique molecular identifiers. TCRdb reprocessed the PCR reads via MiXCR and lists one record per CDR3 protein. The data hold roughly 500,000 distinct CDR3 sequences, with 15% to 20% observed a single time. V was clipped by 4 bases and J by 3 bases, with 17 bases between them. This CDR3 is 16 amino acids long. CDR1 is MNHNS, CDR2 SASEGT, per germline. Sequences were derived from PBMCs from the stem cell graft donor, sampled from the stem cell graft. This clonotype was obtained from a human donor who donated a stem cell graft to a child with acute lymphoblastic leukemia. The rearrangement joins TRBV6-1 to TRBJ2-3, with D perhaps matching TRBD2 (6 bases). CDR3 sequence: CASSVHEAGPTDTQYF. The CDR3 DNA reads as TGTGCCAGCAGTGTCCATGAAGCGGGCCCAACAGATACGCAGTATTTT.